Listed below are T cell receptor beta chains from one sample, sequenced in a study of T cells in Graves' hyperthyroidism and ophthalmopathy. TCRdb reprocessed the multiplex PCR reads via MiXCR and lists one record per CDR3 protein. In the table there are 300,000 to 450,000 distinct CDR3 sequences, about 14% of which are singletons. Sequenced input: blood. The receptors derive from a woman in her 30s with Graves' ophthalmopathy. Each CDR3 is given with its conserved first and last residue. D genes are given only for firm matches. Part of the rows lack a size; the others show once, few, many or a class for expanded clones.

clone size: many; V gene: TRBV11-2; J gene: TRBJ2-3; D gene: TRBD2; CDR3 DNA: TGTGCCAGCAGCCGTCGGGGGGAAACTAGCACAGATACGCAGTATTTT; CDR3 protein: CASSRRGETSTDTQYF
clone size: few; V gene: TRBV12-3/TRBV12-4; J gene: TRBJ1-5; D gene: .; CDR3 DNA: TGTGCCAGCAGTACTGGTTCTAGATGGCCCCAGCATTTT; CDR3 protein: CASSTGSRWPQHF
clone size: many; V gene: TRBV20-1; J gene: TRBJ1-5; D gene: .; CDR3 DNA: TGCAGTGCTACCCTAGAATTACCCCCCGGACTGGTGAGCAATCAGCCCCAGCATTTT; CDR3 protein: CSATLELPPGLVSNQPQHF
clone size: many; V gene: TRBV2; J gene: TRBJ2-2; D gene: TRBD1; CDR3 DNA: TGTGCCGGAACCACCGGGACAGGGGCAATCACCGGGGAGCTGTTTTTT; CDR3 protein: CAGTTGTGAITGELFF
clone size: many; V gene: TRBV28; J gene: TRBJ2-3; D gene: .; CDR3 DNA: TGTGCCAGCAGTTGGACGAGATACTCGAGCACAGATACGCAGTATTTT; CDR3 protein: CASSWTRYSSTDTQYF
clone size: .; V gene: TRBV19; J gene: TRBJ2-1; D gene: TRBD1; CDR3 DNA: TGTGCCAGTAGTATAGCAGCTAAACCGGGACAGCACTACAATGAGCAGTTCTTC; CDR3 protein: CASSIAAKPGQHYNEQFF
clone size: many; V gene: TRBV30; J gene: TRBJ2-1; D gene: .; CDR3 DNA: TGTGCCTGGAATTTGAATGGGGCTCGCCATGAGCAGTTCTTC; CDR3 protein: CAWNLNGARHEQFF
clone size: once; V gene: TRBV27; J gene: TRBJ2-3; D gene: .; CDR3 DNA: TGTGCCAGCAGCCGTACCTGGGGCTTGGACACGCAGTATTTT; CDR3 protein: CASSRTWGLDTQYF
clone size: many; V gene: TRBV20-1; J gene: TRBJ2-7; D gene: .; CDR3 DNA: TGCAGTGCTAGAGAGACCTCCTACGAGCAGTACTTC; CDR3 protein: CSARETSYEQYF
clone size: many; V gene: TRBV19; J gene: TRBJ2-3; D gene: .; CDR3 DNA: TGTGCCAGTAGCCAGACAGGGACTAGCACAGATACGCAGTATTTT; CDR3 protein: CASSQTGTSTDTQYF
clone size: .; V gene: TRBV12-3/TRBV12-4; J gene: TRBJ2-5; D gene: .; CDR3 DNA: TGTGCCAGCAGTCCAGGGAAAAAGACCCAGTACTTC; CDR3 protein: CASSPGKKTQYF
clone size: many; V gene: TRBV18; J gene: TRBJ1-4; D gene: .; CDR3 DNA: TGTGCCAGCTCACCAACGTACAGGGATAATGAAAAACTGTTTTTT; CDR3 protein: CASSPTYRDNEKLFF
clone size: few; V gene: TRBV2; J gene: TRBJ1-6; D gene: .; CDR3 DNA: TGTGCCAGCAGAGAAACCGGGGCCAGAAATTCACCCCTCCACTTT; CDR3 protein: CASRETGARNSPLHF
clone size: .; V gene: TRBV9; J gene: TRBJ2-7; D gene: TRBD1; CDR3 DNA: TGTGCCAGCAGCGTAGCTGGGACAGGGTATCCCTACGAGCAGTACTTC; CDR3 protein: CASSVAGTGYPYEQYF
clone size: many; V gene: TRBV2; J gene: TRBJ1-5; D gene: .; CDR3 DNA: TGTGCCAGCAGCGTTTCAGCAACCAATCAGCCCCAGCATTTT; CDR3 protein: CASSVSATNQPQHF
clone size: .; V gene: TRBV19; J gene: TRBJ2-3; D gene: .; CDR3 DNA: TGTGCCAGTAGTCCCCGGGTTGGGACAGATACGCAGTATTTT; CDR3 protein: CASSPRVGTDTQYF
clone size: many; V gene: TRBV2; J gene: TRBJ2-3; D gene: .; CDR3 DNA: TGTGCCAGCAGCGCTCTTTGGCGGGGGCCGGGTGGTACGCAGTATTTT; CDR3 protein: CASSALWRGPGGTQYF
clone size: many; V gene: TRBV11-2; J gene: TRBJ1-1; D gene: .; CDR3 DNA: TGTGCCAGCAGCTTAGCCCGGACCGGCGGGGCTTTCTTT; CDR3 protein: CASSLARTGGAFF
clone size: many; V gene: TRBV11-2; J gene: TRBJ2-3; D gene: TRBD2; CDR3 DNA: TGTGCCAGCAGCTTAGCCCCTAACTCCGTCCTAGCGGGCACAGATACGCAGTATTTT; CDR3 protein: CASSLAPNSVLAGTDTQYF
clone size: few; V gene: TRBV19; J gene: TRBJ1-1; D gene: .; CDR3 DNA: TGTGCCAGTAGCCCAACAGGGATCAGGAACACTGAAGCTTTCTTT; CDR3 protein: CASSPTGIRNTEAFF
clone size: .; V gene: TRBV19; J gene: TRBJ2-1; D gene: TRBD2; CDR3 DNA: TGTGCCAGTAGTATTGGGACTACCAAAAATGAGCAGTTCTTC; CDR3 protein: CASSIGTTKNEQFF
clone size: many; V gene: TRBV2; J gene: TRBJ2-1; D gene: TRBD2; CDR3 DNA: TGTGCCGGGGGGACTAGCGGGGGGTTATACAATGAGCAGTTCTTC; CDR3 protein: CAGGTSGGLYNEQFF
clone size: once; V gene: TRBV6-2/TRBV6-3; J gene: TRBJ2-4; D gene: .; CDR3 DNA: TGTGCCAGCACAAACGCGGACATTCAGTACTTC; CDR3 protein: CASTNADIQYF
clone size: .; V gene: TRBV12-3/TRBV12-4; J gene: TRBJ2-2; D gene: .; CDR3 DNA: TGTGCCAGCAGTAAGGACAGAGACCGCGGGGAGCTGTTTTTT; CDR3 protein: CASSKDRDRGELFF
clone size: .; V gene: TRBV6-2/TRBV6-3; J gene: TRBJ1-5; D gene: .; CDR3 DNA: TGTGCCAGCAGTTACTCCCAGTATAGCAATCAGCCCCAGCATTTT; CDR3 protein: CASSYSQYSNQPQHF
clone size: many; V gene: TRBV30; J gene: TRBJ2-1; D gene: .; CDR3 DNA: TGTGCCTGGAGTGTACGGCGATGGGACAATGAGCAGTTCTTC; CDR3 protein: CAWSVRRWDNEQFF
clone size: many; V gene: TRBV5-6; J gene: TRBJ2-3; D gene: .; CDR3 DNA: TGTGCCAGCAGCTTGAAGGGGGTCCGAACAGATACGCAGTATTTT; CDR3 protein: CASSLKGVRTDTQYF
clone size: .; V gene: TRBV5-1; J gene: TRBJ2-1; D gene: TRBD1; CDR3 DNA: TGCGCCAGCAGCAGCACCACGGACAGGGGGTTATTCAATGAGCAGTTCTTC; CDR3 protein: CASSSTTDRGLFNEQFF
clone size: many; V gene: TRBV3-1; J gene: TRBJ2-3; D gene: .; CDR3 DNA: TGTGCCAGCAGCCAAGGTTTGGGGGGCCCTTTTGCAGATACGCAGTATTTT; CDR3 protein: CASSQGLGGPFADTQYF
clone size: many; V gene: TRBV20-1; J gene: TRBJ2-7; D gene: .; CDR3 DNA: TGCAGTGCTAGAGTTGACAGTTCCTACGAGCAGTACTTC; CDR3 protein: CSARVDSSYEQYF
clone size: .; V gene: TRBV6-1; J gene: TRBJ2-1; D gene: TRBD2; CDR3 DNA: TGTGCCAGCAGGCCCCTGGTAGGGAGGGAAGATGAGCAGTTCTTC; CDR3 protein: CASRPLVGREDEQFF
clone size: .; V gene: TRBV9; J gene: TRBJ2-1; D gene: TRBD2; CDR3 DNA: TGTGCCAGCAGCGCCCTTAGCGGGGGGGCTGCCAATGAGCCGTTCTTC; CDR3 protein: CASSALSGGAANEPFF
clone size: many; V gene: TRBV11-2; J gene: TRBJ2-7; D gene: .; CDR3 DNA: TGTGCCAGCAGCTTACTCGGCGCTTCGGGACTCTCCTACGAGCAGTACTTC; CDR3 protein: CASSLLGASGLSYEQYF
clone size: few; V gene: TRBV2; J gene: TRBJ2-3; D gene: .; CDR3 DNA: TGTGCCAGCAGTGGGTACCAGATTCTTGGCGATACGCAGTATTTT; CDR3 protein: CASSGYQILGDTQYF
clone size: many; V gene: TRBV2; J gene: TRBJ1-2; D gene: TRBD1; CDR3 DNA: TGTGCCAGCAGTGAGACAGGGGGCTATGGCTACACCTTC; CDR3 protein: CASSETGGYGYTF
clone size: .; V gene: TRBV11-1; J gene: TRBJ2-1; D gene: TRBD2; CDR3 DNA: TGTGCCAGCAGCCGGACTAGCGGGGGCTTTGAGCAGTTCTTC; CDR3 protein: CASSRTSGGFEQFF
clone size: .; V gene: TRBV4-2; J gene: TRBJ2-1; D gene: TRBD2; CDR3 DNA: TGTGCCAGCAGCCAAGAGGGCGCGGGGGGGCCCTACAATGAGCAGTTCTTC; CDR3 protein: CASSQEGAGGPYNEQFF